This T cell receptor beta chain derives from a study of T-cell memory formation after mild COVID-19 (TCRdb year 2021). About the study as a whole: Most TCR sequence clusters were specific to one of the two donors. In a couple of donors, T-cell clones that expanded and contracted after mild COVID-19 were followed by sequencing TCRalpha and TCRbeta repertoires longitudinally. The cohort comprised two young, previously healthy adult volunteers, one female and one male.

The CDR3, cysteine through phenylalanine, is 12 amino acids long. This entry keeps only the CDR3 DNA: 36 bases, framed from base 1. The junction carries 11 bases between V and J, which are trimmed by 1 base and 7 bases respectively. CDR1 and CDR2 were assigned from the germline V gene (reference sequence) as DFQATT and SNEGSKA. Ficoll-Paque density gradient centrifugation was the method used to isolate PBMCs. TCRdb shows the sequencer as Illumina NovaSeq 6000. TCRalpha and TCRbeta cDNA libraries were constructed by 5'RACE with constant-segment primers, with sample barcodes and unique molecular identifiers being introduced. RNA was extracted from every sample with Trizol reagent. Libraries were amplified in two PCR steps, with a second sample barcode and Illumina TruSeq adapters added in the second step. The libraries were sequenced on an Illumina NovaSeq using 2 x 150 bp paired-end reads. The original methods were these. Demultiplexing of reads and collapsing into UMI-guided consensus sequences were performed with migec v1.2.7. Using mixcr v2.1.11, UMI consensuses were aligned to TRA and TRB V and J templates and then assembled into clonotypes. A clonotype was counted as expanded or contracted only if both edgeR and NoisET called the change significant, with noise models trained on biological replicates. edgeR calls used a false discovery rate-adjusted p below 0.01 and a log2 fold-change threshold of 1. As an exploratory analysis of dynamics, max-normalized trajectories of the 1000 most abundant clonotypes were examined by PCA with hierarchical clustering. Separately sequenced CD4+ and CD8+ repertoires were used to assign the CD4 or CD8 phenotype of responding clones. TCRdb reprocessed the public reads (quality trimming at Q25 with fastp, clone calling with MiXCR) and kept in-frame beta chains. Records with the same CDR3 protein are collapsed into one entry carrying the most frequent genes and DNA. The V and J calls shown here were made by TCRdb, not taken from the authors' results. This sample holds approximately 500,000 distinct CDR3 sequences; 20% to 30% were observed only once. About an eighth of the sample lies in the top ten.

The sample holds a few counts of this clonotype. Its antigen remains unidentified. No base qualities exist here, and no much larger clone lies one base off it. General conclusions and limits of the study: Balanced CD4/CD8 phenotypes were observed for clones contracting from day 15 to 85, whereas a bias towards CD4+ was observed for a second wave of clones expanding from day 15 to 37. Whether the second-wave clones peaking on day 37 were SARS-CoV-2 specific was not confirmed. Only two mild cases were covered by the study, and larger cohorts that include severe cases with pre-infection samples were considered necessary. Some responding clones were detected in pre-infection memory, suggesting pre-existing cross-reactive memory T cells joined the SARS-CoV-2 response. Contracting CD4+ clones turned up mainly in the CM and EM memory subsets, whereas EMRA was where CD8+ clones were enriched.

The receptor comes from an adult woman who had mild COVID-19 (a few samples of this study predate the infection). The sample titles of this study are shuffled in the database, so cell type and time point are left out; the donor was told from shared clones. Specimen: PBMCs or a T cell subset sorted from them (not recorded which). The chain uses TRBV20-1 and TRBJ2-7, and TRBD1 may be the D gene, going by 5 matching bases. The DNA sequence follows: TGCAGTGCTAGAGGAAGGGGTAGTGAGCAGTACTTC. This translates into CSARGRGSEQYF.